These 30 T cell receptor beta chains originate from one sample sequenced in a study of T-cell memory formation after mild COVID-19. TCRdb called the 5' RACE reads again in MiXCR, with one record for every CDR3 protein. Counted here are around 340,000 distinct CDR3 sequences, around an eighth occurring once; the ten biggest clones make up 22%. Sequencing input: PBMCs or a T cell subset sorted from them (not recorded which). The source of these receptors is a man younger than 35 who had mild COVID-19 (a few samples of this study predate the infection). Cell type and time point are not known.

This clonotype has a handful of counts. The rearrangement links TRBV5-1 to TRBJ2-1; 9 nucleotides match TRBD1. V shed 2 bases, J shed 5 bases, and the junction held 2 bases outside the gene matches. Germline lookup yields CDR1 SGHRS and CDR2 YFSETQ. This CDR3 has 14 amino acids. The DNA of the CDR3 is TGCGCCAGCAGCTTTACAGGGGGCCACAATGAGCAGTTCTTC. It codes for CASSFTGGHNEQFF.

The chain couples TRBV12-3 or TRBV12-4 to TRBJ2-3; 8 nucleotides align to TRBD2. Trimming removed 4 bases from V and 0 bases from J; junction bases left unmatched: 15. The CDR3 contains 19 residues. CDR3 sequence (DNA): TGTGCCAGCAGTTCACCCCTGGCCAGCGGGGGCGCTAGCACAGATACGCAGTATTTT. Protein product: CASSSPLASGGASTDTQYF.

The chain joins TRBV12-3 or TRBV12-4 to TRBJ1-4; 8 bases align to TRBD1. V shed 6 bases and J 2 bases; nucleotides not matched to a gene: 8. The CDR3 covers 16 residues. CDR3 sequence reads: CASRPNRGRTNEKLFF. The CDR3 nucleotides read TGTGCCAGCAGACCGAACAGGGGGAGGACTAATGAAAAACTGTTTTTT.

This clonotype was observed a few times. The rearrangement joins TRBV4-1 to TRBJ2-7; D gene uncertain. The CDR3 runs to 15 residues. CDR1 and CDR2 (germline): MGHRA, YSYEKL. V lost 0 bases to trimming and J lost 0 bases, with 9 bases between them. The CDR3 DNA reads as TGCGCCAGCAGCCAAGATCAGTTCAGCTCCTACGAGCAGTACTTC. Amino acid sequence: CASSQDQFSSYEQYF.

The rearrangement links TRBV12-3 or TRBV12-4 to TRBJ1-5, with D maybe TRBD1 (6 bases). Trimming took 3 bases from V and 4 from J, leaving 13 bases between them. The CDR3 has 15 residues. DNA of the CDR3: TGTGCCAGCAGTTTTGGGCAGGGGCTGAATCAGCCCCAGCATTTT. It is translated as CASSFGQGLNQPQHF.

This clonotype was found a few times. This chain joins TRBV11-2 and TRBJ1-1; a possible D gene is TRBD1 (5 bases). CDR1 and CDR2 from the germline V gene are SGHAT and FQNNGV. The CDR3 consists of 19 residues. The V end lost 1 base, the J end lost 2 bases, and 23 bases lay between the germline ends. The CDR3 region has the DNA TGTGCCAGCAGCTTAGTCTTCCGCTTTGGCGTCAGGACAAACACTGAAGCTTTCTTT. The encoded protein is CASSLVFRFGVRTNTEAFF.

V and J are TRBV30 and TRBJ1-2, with no clear D. Germline V gene sequence: CDR1 GTSNPN, CDR2 SVGIG (reference sequence). Trimming removed 2 bases at V and 6 bases at J, with 7 bases between. This CDR3 has 11 amino acids. CDR3 region: CAWSTGNGYTF. The CDR3 bases are TGTGCCTGGAGTACGGGAAATGGCTACACCTTC. The complete variable domain, with remaining parts taken from reference TRBV30 and TRBJ1-2, reads SQTIHQWPATLVQPVGSPLSLECTVEGTSNPNLYWYRQAAGRGLQLLFYSVGIGQISSEVPQNLSASRPQDRQFILSSKKLLLSDSGFYLCAWSTGNGYTFGSGTRLTVV.

There are a few counts of this clonotype. DNA for the CDR3: TGCAGTACCGACAGGGTCTACAATGAGCAGTTCTTC. This encodes CSTDRVYNEQFF. V gene TRBV20-1 combines with J gene TRBJ2-1, with 7 bases matching TRBD1. The germline V gene has CDR1 DFQATT and CDR2 SNEGSKA (reference sequence). J lost 3 bases, V lost 8 bases, and 4 bases had no gene match. This CDR3 region has 12 residues.

This clonotype was picked up a small number of times. The J gene is TRBJ2-7, the V gene TRBV4-2, with 11 bases aligning to TRBD2. The germline gives CDR1 LGHNA, CDR2 YNFKEQ. The CDR3 extends over 16 amino acids. V lost 5 bases to trimming and J lost 1 base; unmatched junction nucleotides: 7. DNA of the CDR3: TGTGCCAGCAGCACCCCGACTAGCGGGGAGTCCTACGAGCAGTACTTC. Translating gives CASSTPTSGESYEQYF.

About this clonotype itself: The limits of the CDR3 on the DNA are not certain, so only TCRdb's listed CDR3 is given. This sequence joins TRBV7-7 and TRBJ2-2; TRBD1, the D gene given by the table, was not confirmed from the DNA. Germline V CDR1 and CDR2: SSHAT, FNYEAQ (reference sequence). The CDR3 region is 16 residues in length, termini included. The CDR3 region is CASSLQGTEHRGAVFF.

This chain uses TRBV15 with TRBJ1-2, with 8 positions matching TRBD1. From germline, CDR1 is LNHNV and CDR2 YYDKDF (reference sequence). There are 14 residues in the CDR3. The trim removed 9 bases at V and 0 bases at J, leaving 6 bases unmatched. The CDR3, as DNA: TGTGCCACTCGACAGGGGACCTCTAACTATGGCTACACCTTC. This gives the protein CATRQGTSNYGYTF.

V and J are TRBV27 and TRBJ1-2, with a possible D match to TRBD1 (5 bases). Trimming left V 5 bases short and J 6 bases short, with 16 bases between. Germline CDR1 MNHEY, CDR2 SMNVEV (reference sequence). The CDR3 runs 14 residues. CDR3 in DNA: TGTGCCAGCAGTCATGGGGCCAGGGCGGATGGCTACACCTTC. Its translation is CASSHGARADGYTF.

This clonotype was recorded at least ten times. The chain recombines TRBV29-1 with TRBJ2-1, with 11 bases identical to TRBD2. V lost 7 bases, J lost 4 bases, and 6 bases stayed unmatched. CDR3 length equals 14 residues. Germline loops: CDR1 SQVTM, CDR2 ANQGSEA. Here the CDR3 DNA reads TGCAGCGGGAGGCTAGCGGGGGGATACAATGAGCAGTTCTTC. Amino acids: CSGRLAGGYNEQFF.

The J gene is TRBJ2-3, the V gene TRBV11-2; 8 bases line up with TRBD2. V dropped 1 base and J dropped 3; count of bases not matched to a gene: 6. The CDR3 has 16 amino acids. Germline V gene sequence: CDR1 SGHAT, CDR2 FQNNGV. CDR3 protein: CASSLASGSFTDTQYF. The CDR3, as DNA: TGTGCCAGCAGCTTAGCCAGCGGGAGTTTTACAGATACGCAGTATTTT.

This clonotype was observed many times. The CDR3 loop is CASSQELRGELFF. As DNA, the CDR3 is TGTGCCAGCAGCCAAGAACTACGGGGGGAGCTGTTTTTT. The chain links TRBV14 to TRBJ2-2; unclear D gene. The CDR3 has 13 residues. The V gene lost 0 bases and the J gene lost 8 bases, with 7 bases spanning the gap. From germline, CDR1 is SGHDN and CDR2 FVKESK.

The chain carries TRBV5-1 and TRBJ2-5; 11 nucleotides match TRBD2. Trimming removed 0 bases from V and 5 bases from J; junction bases left unmatched: 6. Germline V CDR1 and CDR2: SGHRS, YFSETQ. The CDR3 has 16 residues. In nucleotides, the CDR3 is TGCGCCAGCAGCTTGGAGCCTAGCGGGGGGTACGAGACCCAGTACTTC. Translated: CASSLEPSGGYETQYF.

This clonotype was detected only a few times. The rearrangement uses TRBV7-2 and TRBJ2-1, with 8 bases fitting TRBD1. Trimming removed 5 bases from V and 3 bases from J; junction bases left unmatched: 9. The CDR3 has 16 residues. Germline CDR1 SGHTA, CDR2 FQGNSA. The CDR3 bases are TGTGCCAGCAGCCCCCGCCGGACAGGGTACTACAATGAGCAGTTCTTC. It translates to CASSPRRTGYYNEQFF.

This clonotype came up many times. The chain couples TRBV29-1 to TRBJ2-2, with D tentatively TRBD1 (6 bases). Germline V lookup: CDR1 SQVTM, CDR2 ANQGSEA. This CDR3 region has 15 residues. Trimming removed 4 bases at V and 3 bases at J, with 15 bases between. The CDR3 DNA reads as TGCAGCGTTGTATGGGGGCAGACTCACACCGGGGAGCTGTTTTTT. As protein: CSVVWGQTHTGELFF.

A few counts support this clonotype. Written as DNA, the CDR3 is TGCGCCAGCAGCTCGTACACATTTCAAGAGACCCAGTACTTC. Encoded protein: CASSSYTFQETQYF. The V and J genes are TRBV5-1 and TRBJ2-5; D is undetermined. Germline V gives CDR1 SGHRS, CDR2 YFSETQ. The V end lost 3 bases, the J end lost 2 bases, and 11 bases lay between the germline ends. This CDR3 region has 14 residues.

This clonotype appeared a few times. V is TRBV5-4 and J is TRBJ1-1; 7 nucleotides agree with TRBD1. V dropped 4 bases and J dropped 4; count of bases not matched to a gene: 10. Germline V CDR1 and CDR2: SGHNT, YYREEE (reference sequence). This CDR3 is built from 15 residues. The CDR3 DNA sequence: TGTGCCAGCAGCACCTCTAGGGGGCTTCGCACTGAAGCTTTCTTT. Amino acid sequence: CASSTSRGLRTEAFF.

V is TRBV5-1 and J is TRBJ1-1; TRBD1 agrees at 7 bases. Trimming at V came to 2 bases and at J to 3 bases, leaving 4 bases not matched to a gene. Germline V gene lookup returns CDR1 SGHRS and CDR2 YFSETQ. The CDR3 is made up of 14 amino acids. The CDR3 region is CASSLQGRDTEAFF. In DNA, the CDR3 is TGCGCCAGCAGCTTACAGGGGAGGGACACTGAAGCTTTCTTT.

The chain employs TRBV28 and TRBJ2-3, with 11 bases aligning to TRBD2. CDR1 and CDR2 (germline): MDHEN, SYDVKM. The junction had 9 bases not matched to a gene; V was cut back by 5 bases and J by 2 bases. The length of the CDR3 is 17 residues. The CDR3 sequence is CASSNTGLAANTDTQYF. CDR3 DNA sequence: TGTGCCAGCAGTAACACGGGACTAGCGGCCAACACAGATACGCAGTATTTT.

The V gene is TRBV2, the J gene TRBJ1-1, with D tentatively TRBD1 (6 bases). Germline CDR1 reads SNHLY; CDR2 reads FYNNEI. CDR3 size: 11 residues. V gave up 9 bases and J gave up 7 bases, with 12 bases separating them. CDR3 in DNA: TGTGCCAGTCAGCTACAGGGTGAAGCTTTCTTT. Amino acids: CASQLQGEAFF.

The CDR3 DNA sequence: TGCGCCAGCAGTTCGGGGGAGGCGGATGAAAAACTGTTTTTT. This encodes CASSSGEADEKLFF. The gene calls are TRBV5-1 and TRBJ1-4; perhaps TRBD1 as D (5 bases). Germline values: CDR1 SGHRS, CDR2 YFSETQ. There are 14 residues in the CDR3. The V and J ends lost 5 bases and 6 bases respectively, with 14 bases between them.

The J gene is TRBJ1-3, the V gene TRBV7-7; 9 nucleotides align to TRBD1. CDR1 is SSHAT and CDR2 is FNYEAQ in the germline V gene (reference sequence). The V segment lost 5 bases and the J segment 0 bases; nucleotides outside the gene matches: 11. The length of the CDR3 is 18 residues. The CDR3 here is CASSLRPPGQGSGNTIYF. In DNA form, the CDR3 reads TGTGCCAGCAGCCTACGGCCCCCGGGACAGGGCTCTGGAAACACCATATATTTT. Drawing the rest from reference TRBV7-7 and TRBJ1-3, the complete variable domain is GAGVSQSPRYKVTKRGQDVTLRCDPISSHATLYWYQQALGQGPEFLTYFNYEAQPDKSGLPSDRFSAERPEGSISTLTIQRTEQRDSAMYRCASSLRPPGQGSGNTIYFGEGSWLTVV.

This clonotype was observed a handful of times. The chain carries TRBV20-1 and TRBJ2-7; 7 nucleotides align to TRBD1. V trimming: 5 bases; J trimming: 0 bases; junction bases outside the gene matches: 10. CDR3 length: 15 residues. Germline V gene data show CDR1 as DFQATT and CDR2 as SNEGSKA (reference sequence). The CDR3 region is CSALPRQGSSYEQYF. The CDR3 DNA is TGCAGTGCTCTACCACGACAGGGAAGCTCCTACGAGCAGTACTTC.

This chain links TRBV23-1 with TRBJ1-5; D unresolved. TRBV23-1 is noted as an ORF with a role that remains uncertain. CDR3 length: 15 amino acids. Between the trimmed V and J ends, which lost 0 bases and 2 bases, there was a span of 8 bases. The CDR3 loop reads CASSQSRGCNQPQHF. CDR3 DNA: TGCGCCAGCAGTCAATCGAGAGGGTGCAATCAGCCCCAGCATTTT.

This clonotype has only a few counts. The rearrangement uses TRBV12-3 or TRBV12-4 and TRBJ2-2; D ambiguous. The CDR3 length is 12 residues. V was trimmed by 6 bases and J by 3 bases, leaving 5 bases between them. CDR3 amino acids: CASRLYTGELFF. The CDR3 nucleotides read TGTGCCAGCAGACTTTACACCGGGGAGCTGTTTTTT.

The chain is built from TRBV18 and TRBJ1-4; D is ambiguous. The germline V gene encodes CDR1 KGHSH and CDR2 LQKENI. The CDR3 runs to 14 residues. Trimming stripped 8 bases from V and 0 bases from J, with 10 bases between. In DNA, the CDR3 is TGTGCCAGCACGCGTCTGGCAACTAATGAAAAACTGTTTTTT. Amino acids: CASTRLATNEKLFF.

The sample holds a few counts of this clonotype. The V call is TRBV5-1, the J call TRBJ1-1; TRBD1 matches 7 bases. Unmatched junction bases numbered 12, after V lost 5 bases and J lost 5 bases. The CDR3 spans 15 residues. Germline lookup yields CDR1 SGHRS and CDR2 YFSETQ. CDR3 loop: CASSDDRQGRTEAFF. CDR3 in DNA: TGCGCCAGCAGTGATGATCGACAGGGTCGGACTGAAGCTTTCTTT.